A single sample is the source of the 30 T cell receptor beta chains below, sequenced in a study of shared clonotypes between healthy human individuals. Data came from immunoSEQ multiplex PCR; TCRdb stores just in-frame clones and leaves some out. The sample comprises some 630,000 clones, approximately 96% of which are singletons, and roughly 0.12% rests with the top ten. The naive CD8 subset, CD45RO-negative cells positively selected for CCR7, excluded terminally differentiated effector memory CD45RA+ cells. The sample consisted of naive CD8+ T cells sorted from blood. The source is a woman aged 25 to 39 in good health.

The chain uses TRBV23-1 and TRBJ2-7; 7 bases are a match to TRBD2. TRBV23-1 is marked as an open reading frame, function uncertain. Trimming took 5 bases from V and 1 from J; bases not matched to a gene: 11. The CDR3 contains 16 residues. CDR3 loop: CASSRRWAGRSYEQYF. CDR3 nucleotides: TGCGCCAGCAGTAGGCGGTGGGCCGGGAGGTCCTACGAGCAGTACTTC.

This clone appeared a single time. This rearrangement joins TRBV13 to TRBJ2-7; D may be TRBD1 or TRBD2 (5 bases each). CDR1 and CDR2 from the germline V gene are PRHDT and FYEKMQ (reference sequence). This CDR3 spans 13 amino acids. With 4 bases removed from V and 8 bases from J, the gap between germline ends came to 15 bases. CDR3 region: CASSSGTQTQQYF. DNA for the CDR3: TGTGCCAGCAGCTCCGGGACCCAAACCCAGCAGTACTTC.

The V gene is TRBV5-5, the J gene TRBJ1-1; 7 nucleotides line up with TRBD1. CDR3 length: 15 residues. From germline, CDR1 is SGHKS and CDR2 YYEKEE (reference sequence). Unmatched junction bases numbered 8, after V lost 1 base and J lost 5 bases. The CDR3 DNA sequence: TGTGCCAGCAGCTTGTCTACACAGGGGAGAACTGAAGCTTTCTTT. Protein sequence: CASSLSTQGRTEAFF.

The V call is TRBV2, the J call TRBJ2-3; no clear D gene. The germline gives CDR1 SNHLY, CDR2 FYNNEI. Between the trimmed V and J ends, which lost 6 bases and 2 bases, there was a span of 6 bases. The CDR3 contains 12 residues. CDR3 in DNA: TGTGCCAGCAGCCCCCCCACAGATACGCAGTATTTT. Its protein is CASSPPTDTQYF.

The CDR3 nucleotides read TGTGCCAGTAGTATAAATCCCGGACAGTTCTACGAGCAGTACTTC. This gives the protein CASSINPGQFYEQYF. The chain employs TRBV19 and TRBJ2-7; D might be TRBD1 (6 bases). CDR3 length: 15 amino acids. Per germline, CDR1 LNHDA and CDR2 SQIVND (reference sequence). Trimming stripped 2 bases from V and 3 bases from J, with 14 bases between.

V usage is TRBV27 and J usage is TRBJ2-3; D not certain. The CDR3 is made up of 15 amino acids. Trimming took off 0 bases at V and 6 bases at J, with 13 bases between the two ends. Germline V CDR1 and CDR2: MNHEY, SMNVEV (reference sequence). The CDR3: CASSLSIGGADTQYF. In DNA, the CDR3 is TGTGCCAGCAGTTTATCGATCGGCGGTGCGGATACGCAGTATTTT.

The chain joins TRBV27 to TRBJ2-1; 12 bases agree with TRBD2. V shed 5 bases and J 5 bases; nucleotides not matched to a gene: 7. Germline V gene data show CDR1 as MNHEY and CDR2 as SMNVEV (reference sequence). The CDR3 covers 16 residues. The CDR3 loop is CASSRPTSGGNNEQFF. CDR3 DNA sequence: TGTGCCAGCAGTCGGCCGACTAGCGGGGGTAACAATGAGCAGTTCTTC.

As DNA, the CDR3 is TGTGCCAGCAGCTCATCGGGACTAACAATCGATGAGCAGTTCTTC. It yields the protein CASSSSGLTIDEQFF. J is TRBJ2-1 and V is TRBV7-3; 7 bases match TRBD2. Germline assignment: CDR1 SGHTA and CDR2 FQGTGA. The CDR3 runs 15 residues. The junction had 11 bases not matched to a gene; V was cut back by 4 bases and J by 8 bases.

The chain is built from TRBV25-1 and TRBJ1-3, with 7 bases that match TRBD1. The CDR3 totals 17 residues. The ends lost 6 bases at V and 2 bases at J; junction bases unmatched: 13. Germline V lookup: CDR1 MGHDK, CDR2 SYGVNS. This chain's CDR3 is CASSSVSWGTAGNTIYF. CDR3 nucleotide sequence: TGTGCCAGCAGCAGTGTCAGCTGGGGGACAGCTGGAAACACCATATATTTT.

The V call is TRBV2, the J call TRBJ2-5; 7 bases map to TRBD2. CDR1 is SNHLY and CDR2 is FYNNEI in the germline V gene. Germline trimming cut 3 bases from V and 4 bases from J; bases unmatched to any gene: 11. The CDR3 sequence is 16 residues long. The CDR3, as DNA: TGTGCCAGCAGTGAGGGGGGGGAGTCCCTCGGAGAGACCCAGTACTTC. It yields the protein CASSEGGESLGETQYF.

The CDR3 nucleotides read TGTGCCAGCAGTTCGACGGGGGCTAGCGGGAGTTCCTACGAGCAGTACTTC. Translation gives CASSSTGASGSSYEQYF. The chain has TRBV7-9 and TRBJ2-7; 10 nucleotides match TRBD2. Trimming at V came to 6 bases and at J to 1 base, leaving 12 bases not matched to a gene. This CDR3 comprises 17 residues. Germline CDR1 and CDR2: SEHNR and FQNEAQ (reference sequence).

The chain joins TRBV11-2 to TRBJ1-1; D ambiguous. Deletions cut 6 bases from V and 2 bases from J, with 10 bases between. This CDR3 is 13 amino acids long. CDR1 and CDR2 from the germline V gene are SGHAT and FQNNGV. The CDR3 reads CASRLNDNTEAFF. The CDR3 DNA reads TGTGCCAGCAGACTAAATGACAACACTGAAGCTTTCTTT.

This rearrangement joins TRBV6-5 to TRBJ2-7; 7 bases are shared with TRBD2. This CDR3 region has 14 residues. The germline V gene encodes CDR1 MNHEY and CDR2 SVGAGI. V dropped 4 bases and J dropped 3; count of bases not matched to a gene: 6. The CDR3 DNA is TGTGCCAGCAGTTTCGGGACTACCAACTACGAGCAGTACTTC. As protein: CASSFGTTNYEQYF.

This sequence joins TRBV5-1 and TRBJ2-2, with 9 bases lining up with TRBD2. The V segment lost 2 bases and the J segment 0 bases; nucleotides outside the gene matches: 5. The CDR3 is made up of 17 amino acids. Germline V gene lookup returns CDR1 SGHRS and CDR2 YFSETQ. CDR3 amino acids: CASSFLSGRTNTGELFF. The CDR3 region has the DNA TGCGCCAGCAGCTTCTTGAGCGGGAGGACGAACACCGGGGAGCTGTTTTTT.

This clone showed up just once. DNA of the CDR3: TGTGCCAGCAGCTTTACCCCCCTCACGGGACAGGGGGAGCTGTTTTTT. Amino acid sequence: CASSFTPLTGQGELFF. J is TRBJ2-2 and V is TRBV7-8; 7 nucleotides match TRBD1. This CDR3 contains 16 residues. Germline trimming cut 3 bases from V and 8 bases from J; bases unmatched to any gene: 12. The germline CDR1 and CDR2 sequences are SGHVS and FQNEAQ.

The gene calls are TRBV9 and TRBJ1-3, with a possible D match to TRBD1 (5 bases). This CDR3 has 15 residues. Germline V lookup: CDR1 SGDLS, CDR2 YYNGEE. The germline V and J ends were trimmed by 7 bases and 4 bases, with 18 bases remaining between them. This CDR3 is CASQYGATLGNTIYF. The CDR3 DNA reads as TGTGCCAGCCAATATGGGGCGACACTCGGAAACACCATATATTTT.

The chain carries TRBV19 and TRBJ2-1; TRBD2 agrees at 10 bases. The germline CDR1 and CDR2 sequences are LNHDA and SQIVND (reference sequence). The CDR3 is made up of 16 amino acids. V trimming: 3 bases; J trimming: 8 bases; junction bases outside the gene matches: 10. The DNA of the CDR3 is TGTGCCAGTAGTATTAGTCTCCTAGCGGGAGTCTATGAGCAGTTCTTC. Translated: CASSISLLAGVYEQFF.

The rearrangement joins TRBV19 to TRBJ2-7; D is ambiguous. CDR3 length: 13 residues. Trimming took off 5 bases at V and 4 bases at J, with 12 bases between the two ends. Germline lookup yields CDR1 LNHDA and CDR2 SQIVND (reference sequence). CDR3 in DNA: TGTGCCAGTAGTTTCGGAGCAAAATACGAGCAGTACTTC. Amino acid sequence: CASSFGAKYEQYF.

V is TRBV2 and J is TRBJ1-2, with D unclear. V lost 6 bases, J lost 2 bases, and 7 bases lay in between. Germline assignment: CDR1 SNHLY and CDR2 FYNNEI. The CDR3 spans 12 residues. Here the CDR3 reads CASSKENYGYTF. The CDR3 nucleotides are TGTGCCAGCAGCAAGGAGAACTATGGCTACACCTTC.

This clone came up once. The gene calls are TRBV28 and TRBJ2-1, with D hard to call. Trimming took 8 bases from V and 7 from J, leaving 15 bases between them. The CDR3 extends over 13 amino acids. CDR1 and CDR2 from the germline V gene are MDHEN and SYDVKM. The CDR3 nucleotides are TGTGCCAGCTGCGACGGATCGCTGAATGAGCAGTTCTTC. It codes for CASCDGSLNEQFF.

The chain recombines TRBV7-9 with TRBJ2-1; TRBD2 aligns across 9 bases. Germline loops: CDR1 SEHNR, CDR2 FQNEAQ (reference sequence). The junction had 7 bases not matched to a gene; V was cut back by 2 bases and J by 5 bases. This CDR3 region has 16 residues. CDR3 coding DNA: TGTGCCAGCAGCTTATGGGCGGGAGGGCCCAACAATGAGCAGTTCTTC. Its translation is CASSLWAGGPNNEQFF.

This chain uses TRBV7-9 with TRBJ2-2; the D call may be TRBD1 or TRBD2 (5 bases each). Germline V CDR1 and CDR2: SEHNR, FQNEAQ (reference sequence). This CDR3 has 14 residues. Trimming took 5 bases from V and 5 from J, leaving 12 bases between them. The CDR3 spells CASSPVGETGELFF. The CDR3 region has the DNA TGTGCCAGCAGCCCAGTGGGGGAAACCGGGGAGCTGTTTTTT.

The chain links TRBV28 to TRBJ1-2; D not resolved. With 2 bases removed from V and 1 base from J, the gap between germline ends came to 5 bases. The length of the CDR3 is 13 residues. CDR1 is MDHEN, CDR2 SYDVKM, per germline. DNA of the CDR3: TGTGCCAGCAGTTTAGGGAATAACTATGGCTACACCTTC. Protein: CASSLGNNYGYTF.

This chain connects TRBV7-3 to TRBJ1-1; D gene ambiguous. CDR1 is SGHTA and CDR2 is FQGTGA in the germline V gene. Trimming cost V 2 bases and J 1 base, with 5 bases left between them. The CDR3 runs to 13 residues. The CDR3 here is CASSLGQNTEAFF. The CDR3 region has the DNA TGTGCCAGCAGCTTAGGGCAGAACACTGAAGCTTTCTTT.

The rearrangement joins TRBV27 to TRBJ2-1; TRBD2 matches at 12 bases. The J segment lost 8 bases and the V segment lost 2 bases, leaving 7 bases of the junction unmatched. CDR3 size: 16 residues. Germline CDR1 reads MNHEY; CDR2 reads SMNVEV (reference sequence). DNA for the CDR3: TGTGCCAGCAGTTTACTGCTAGCGGGAGGGCAAGATGAGCAGTTCTTC. Its translation is CASSLLLAGGQDEQFF.

The rearrangement uses TRBV7-9 and TRBJ2-7, with TRBD2 matching 7 bases. The CDR3 runs 14 residues. CDR1 and CDR2 from the germline V gene are SEHNR and FQNEAQ (reference sequence). Trimming cost V 4 bases and J 5 bases; bases outside gene matches: 8. CDR3 sequence: CASSSTSVPHEQYF. DNA for the CDR3: TGTGCCAGCAGCTCCACTAGCGTCCCCCACGAGCAGTACTTC.

CDR3 region: CASSSDTTNYGYTF. The CDR3 DNA sequence: TGTGCCAGCAGCTCGGACACTACTAACTATGGCTACACCTTC. This chain links TRBV11-2 with TRBJ1-2; D perhaps matches TRBD1 (5 bases). Trimming left V 4 bases short and J 0 bases short, with 9 bases between. This CDR3 is 14 amino acids long. CDR1 and CDR2 (germline): SGHAT, FQNNGV.

The V call is TRBV5-5, the J call TRBJ1-2; 11 nucleotides agree with TRBD1. The trim removed 4 bases at V and 6 bases at J, leaving 11 bases unmatched. Germline-derived CDR1 and CDR2 are SGHKS and YYEKEE (reference sequence). The CDR3 sequence is 16 residues long. CDR3 nucleotides: TGTGCCAGCAGCGGAAGGACAGGGGGCGCGCTCGATGGCTACACCTTC. This translates into CASSGRTGGALDGYTF.

The chain has TRBV5-6 and TRBJ1-3, with no clear D. The V and J ends lost 0 bases and 1 base respectively, with 8 bases between them. The CDR3 has 15 residues. The germline CDR1 and CDR2 sequences are SGHDT and YYEEEE. The CDR3 DNA sequence: TGTGCCAGCAGCTTGGTTGGAGGATCTGGAAACACCATATATTTT. Its protein is CASSLVGGSGNTIYF.

This rearrangement joins TRBV7-8 to TRBJ1-2; possibly TRBD1 for D (6 bases). Germline V gene lookup returns CDR1 SGHVS and CDR2 FQNEAQ. V lost 1 base to trimming and J lost 1 base, with 13 bases between them. CDR3 length: 16 residues. Here the CDR3 DNA reads TGTGCCAGCAGCTTAGACAGGGAGGGGGTTAACTATGGCTACACCTTC. Translating gives CASSLDREGVNYGYTF. The variable domain in full, with the rest retrieved from reference TRBV7-8 and TRBJ1-2, is GAGVSQSPRYKVAKRGQDVALRCDPISGHVSLFWYQQALGQGPEFLTYFQNEAQLDKSGLPSDRFFAERPEGSVSTLKIQRTQQEDSAVYLCASSLDREGVNYGYTFGSGTRLTVV.